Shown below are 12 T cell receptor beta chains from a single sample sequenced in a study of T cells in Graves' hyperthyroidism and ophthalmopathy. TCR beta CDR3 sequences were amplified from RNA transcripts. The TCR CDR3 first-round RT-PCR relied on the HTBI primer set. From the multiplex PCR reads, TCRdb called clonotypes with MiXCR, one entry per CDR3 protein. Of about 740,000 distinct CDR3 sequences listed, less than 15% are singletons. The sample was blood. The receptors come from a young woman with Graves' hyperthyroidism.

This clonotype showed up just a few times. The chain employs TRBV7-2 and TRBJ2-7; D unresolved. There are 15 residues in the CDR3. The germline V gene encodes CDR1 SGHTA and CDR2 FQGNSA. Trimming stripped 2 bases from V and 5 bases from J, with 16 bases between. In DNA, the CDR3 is TGTGCCAGCAGCTTAATGACCCTCAAGGATAACGAGCAGTACTTC. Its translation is CASSLMTLKDNEQYF.

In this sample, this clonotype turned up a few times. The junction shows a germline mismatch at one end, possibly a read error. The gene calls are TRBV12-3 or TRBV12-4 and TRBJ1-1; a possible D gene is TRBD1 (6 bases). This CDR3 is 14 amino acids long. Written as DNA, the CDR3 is TGTGCCTGCAGGACACAGGGCATGAACACTGAAGCTTTCTTT. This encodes CACRTQGMNTEAFF.

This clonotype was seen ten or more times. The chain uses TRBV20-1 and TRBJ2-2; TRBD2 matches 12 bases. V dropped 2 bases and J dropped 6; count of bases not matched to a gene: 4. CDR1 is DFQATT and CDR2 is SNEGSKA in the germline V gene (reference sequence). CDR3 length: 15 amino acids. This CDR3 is CSARPSGRAAGELFF. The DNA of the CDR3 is TGCAGTGCTAGACCTAGCGGGAGGGCCGCCGGGGAGCTGTTTTTT.

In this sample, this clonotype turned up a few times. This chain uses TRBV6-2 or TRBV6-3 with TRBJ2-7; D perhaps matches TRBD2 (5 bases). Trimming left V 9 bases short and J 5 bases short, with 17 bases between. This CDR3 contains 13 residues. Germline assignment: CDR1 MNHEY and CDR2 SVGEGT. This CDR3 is CARNLRGPHEQYF. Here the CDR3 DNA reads TGTGCCAGAAACCTCAGAGGGCCCCACGAGCAGTACTTC.

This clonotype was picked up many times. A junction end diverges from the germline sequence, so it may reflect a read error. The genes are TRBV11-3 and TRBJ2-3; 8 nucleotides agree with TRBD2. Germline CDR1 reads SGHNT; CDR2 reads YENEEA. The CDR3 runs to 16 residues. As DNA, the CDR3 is TGTGCCAGCAGCGTAGAGACTAGCGCTATAACAGATACGCAGTATTTT. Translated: CASSVETSAITDTQYF.

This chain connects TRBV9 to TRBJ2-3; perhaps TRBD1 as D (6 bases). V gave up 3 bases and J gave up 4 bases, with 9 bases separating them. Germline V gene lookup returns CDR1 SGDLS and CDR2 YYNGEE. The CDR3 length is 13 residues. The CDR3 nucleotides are TGTGCCAGCAGCGGGTGGGGGCCAGATACGCAGTATTTT. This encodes CASSGWGPDTQYF.

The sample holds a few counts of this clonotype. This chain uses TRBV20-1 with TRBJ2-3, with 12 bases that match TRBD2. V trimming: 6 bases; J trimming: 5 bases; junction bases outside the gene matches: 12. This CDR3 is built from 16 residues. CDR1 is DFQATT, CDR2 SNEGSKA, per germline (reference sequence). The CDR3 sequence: CSALPLAGGGKDTQYF. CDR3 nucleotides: TGCAGTGCCCTCCCCCTAGCGGGAGGGGGGAAAGATACGCAGTATTTT.

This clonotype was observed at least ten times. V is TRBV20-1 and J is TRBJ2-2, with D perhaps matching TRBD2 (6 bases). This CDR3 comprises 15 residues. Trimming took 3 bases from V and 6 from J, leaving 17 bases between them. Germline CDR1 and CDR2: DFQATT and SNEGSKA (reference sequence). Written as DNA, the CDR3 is TGCAGTGCTAGGGGGCCGGCTAGCGAGGCCGGGGAGCTGTTTTTT. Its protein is CSARGPASEAGELFF.

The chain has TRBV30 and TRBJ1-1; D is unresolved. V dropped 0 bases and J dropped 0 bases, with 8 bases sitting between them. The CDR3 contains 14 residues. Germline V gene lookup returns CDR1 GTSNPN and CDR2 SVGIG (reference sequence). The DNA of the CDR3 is TGTGCCTGGAGTGTGTCAGACATGAACACTGAAGCTTTCTTT. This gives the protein CAWSVSDMNTEAFF. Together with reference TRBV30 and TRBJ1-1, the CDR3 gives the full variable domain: SQTIHQWPATLVQPVGSPLSLECTVEGTSNPNLYWYRQAAGRGLQLLFYSVGIGQISSEVPQNLSASRPQDRQFILSSKKLLLSDSGFYLCAWSVSDMNTEAFFGQGTRLTVV.

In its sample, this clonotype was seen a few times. CDR3 sequence reads: CASSDTLSGVVADTQYF. The DNA of the CDR3 is TGTGCCAGCAGTGATACCCTTAGCGGGGTTGTCGCAGATACGCAGTATTTT. This sequence joins TRBV2 and TRBJ2-3, with 8 nucleotides matching TRBD2. The CDR3 consists of 17 residues. Germline-derived CDR1 and CDR2 are SNHLY and FYNNEI. Losses at the gene ends were 3 bases for V and 4 bases for J; bases not matched to a gene: 12.

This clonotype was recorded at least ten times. CDR3: CASSEAAVLSSGQYF. The CDR3 region has the DNA TGTGCCAGCAGTGAAGCGGCAGTTCTTAGCTCGGGGCAGTACTTC. This chain links TRBV6-1 with TRBJ2-7; no clear D gene. Germline CDR1 MNHNS, CDR2 SASEGT. Trimming left V 0 bases short and J 9 bases short, with 18 bases between. The CDR3 spans 15 residues.

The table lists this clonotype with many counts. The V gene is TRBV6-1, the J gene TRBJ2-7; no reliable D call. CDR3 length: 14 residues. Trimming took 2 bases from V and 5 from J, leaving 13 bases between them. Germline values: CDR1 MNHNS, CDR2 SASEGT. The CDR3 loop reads CASSESAPFHEQYF. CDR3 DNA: TGTGCCAGCAGTGAATCGGCACCTTTCCACGAGCAGTACTTC.